A single sample gave rise to the 9 T cell receptor beta chains below, sequenced in a study of T-cell memory formation after mild COVID-19 (dated by TCRdb to the early 2020s). Library preparation was by 5' RACE. Instrument used: Illumina NovaSeq 6000. TCRdb reanalyzed the raw reads on its own, using fastp at Q25 for trimming and MiXCR for clone calling, and kept in-frame beta chains. Merged by CDR3 protein, the rows form single entries marked with the most common genes and DNA. Here the sample has under 300,000 distinct CDR3 sequences; 16% occur a single time. Of the sample, around 3.4% is held by the ten largest clones. The sample taken for sequencing was PBMCs or a T cell subset sorted from them (not recorded which). The receptors stem from a man between 18 and 29 years old who had mild COVID-19 (a few samples of this study predate the infection). The sample titles of this study are shuffled in the database, so cell type and time point are left out; the donor was told from shared clones.

This clonotype was detected only a few times. This chain links TRBV12-3 or TRBV12-4 with TRBJ1-1; D is ambiguous. V shed 4 bases and J shed 0 bases, with 9 bases lying between them. This CDR3 has 14 amino acids. CDR3 nucleotide sequence: TGTGCCAGCAGTTCCCGATCCATGAACACTGAAGCTTTCTTT. It yields the protein CASSSRSMNTEAFF.

The V gene is TRBV3-1, the J gene TRBJ1-1, with a weak D call TRBD1 (6 bases). This CDR3 comprises 15 residues. Germline CDR1 is LGHDT and CDR2 is YNNKEL (reference sequence). Trimming removed 0 bases from V and 5 bases from J, with 13 bases in between. CDR3 region: CASSQDIGRGTEAFF. DNA for the CDR3: TGTGCCAGCAGCCAAGATATAGGCAGGGGTACTGAAGCTTTCTTT. Looking up the rest from reference TRBV3-1 and TRBJ1-1 gives the full variable domain: DTAVSQTPKYLVTQMGNDKSIKCEQNLGHDTMYWYKQDSKKFLKIMFSYNNKELIINETVPNRFSPKSPDKAHLNLHINSLELGDSAVYFCASSQDIGRGTEAFFGQGTRLTVV.

CDR3 sequence reads: CATSDSGYDTQYF. In DNA form, the CDR3 reads TGTGCCACCAGTGATTCGGGGTACGATACGCAGTATTTT. The V call is TRBV24-1, the J call TRBJ2-3; D perhaps matches TRBD2 (5 bases). This CDR3 is built from 13 residues. V lost 2 bases and J 6 bases, leaving 8 bases between the germline ends. The germline V gene has CDR1 KGHDR and CDR2 SFDVKD.

This clonotype appeared a few times. The gene calls are TRBV4-1 and TRBJ2-1, with 8 nucleotides matching TRBD1. J was trimmed by 8 bases and V by 2 bases; bases with no gene match: 5. Germline V gives CDR1 MGHRA, CDR2 YSYEKL. CDR3 size: 14 residues. This CDR3 is CASSQTGGPDEQFF. CDR3 bases: TGCGCCAGCAGCCAAACAGGGGGGCCTGATGAGCAGTTCTTC.

The chain has TRBV5-1 and TRBJ1-1, with 9 bases matching TRBD1. Looked up from germline, CDR1 is SGHRS and CDR2 is YFSETQ. The trim removed 2 bases at V and 4 bases at J, leaving 3 bases unmatched. The CDR3 runs 14 residues. CDR3 nucleotide sequence: TGCGCCAGCAGCTTTGCACAGGGGGCCACTGAAGCTTTCTTT. It is translated as CASSFAQGATEAFF.

This clonotype was detected only a few times. The CDR3 spells CASSLAGEQTQYF. The CDR3 nucleotides are TGTGCCAGCAGCTTAGCGGGGGAGCAGACCCAGTACTTC. This chain links TRBV5-6 with TRBJ2-5, with TRBD2 identical over 8 bases. V shed 2 bases and J 6 bases; nucleotides not matched to a gene: 3. This CDR3 has 13 residues. CDR1 and CDR2 (germline): SGHDT, YYEEEE.

The table lists this clonotype with many counts. V usage is TRBV4-1 and J usage is TRBJ2-1; TRBD2 agrees at 7 bases. Germline V gives CDR1 MGHRA, CDR2 YSYEKL. This CDR3 region has 15 residues. J lost 8 bases, V lost 4 bases, and 11 bases had no gene match. The CDR3 bases are TGCGCCAGCAGCCTACAACTAGGGAGGGGTGATGAGCAGTTCTTC. This sequence encodes CASSLQLGRGDEQFF.

The rearrangement links TRBV7-2 to TRBJ2-3, with D perhaps TRBD1 (6 bases). Germline V gene lookup returns CDR1 SGHTA and CDR2 FQGNSA. The CDR3 contains 14 residues. V lost 5 bases, J lost 2 bases, and 11 bases lay in between. The CDR3 coding sequence is TGTGCCAGCAGCCGCACAGGGCTCACAGATACGCAGTATTTT. It translates to CASSRTGLTDTQYF.

Many counts were recorded for this clonotype. This chain joins TRBV5-1 and TRBJ2-6; D perhaps matches TRBD1 (5 bases). The germline V gene has CDR1 SGHRS and CDR2 YFSETQ. This CDR3 spans 15 amino acids. The ends were cut back, 4 bases at V and 2 bases at J, with 10 bases in the middle. CDR3 DNA: TGCGCCAGCAGCCCTGGACAACCTGGGGCCAACGTCCTGACTTTC. Protein product: CASSPGQPGANVLTF.